This TCR beta chain was sequenced in a study of cytomegalovirus exposure and HLA in healthy donors. Study results and caveats: TCR beta V- and J-gene trimming was later associated with a missense DCLRE1C variant. TCR sequences were mostly rare, though some public TCRs occurred in many donors. Confirmation in vitro established that a few CMV-associated chains were specific for CMV antigens. Exclusion applied to some V segments, including TRBV6-2 and TRBV6-3, as they were indistinguishable.

From germline, CDR1 is ENHRY and CDR2 SYGVKD. There are 14 residues in the CDR3. Trimming took 6 bases from V and 3 from J, leaving 15 bases between them. Only a few counts were recorded for this clone. Its target is unknown. 13 Jbeta primers and 60 Vbeta primers were used for the PCR. Assay: immunoSEQ multiplex PCR; the TCRdb copy retains only in-frame clones and omits some. The sample has roughly 120,000 clones; 73% are singletons. The chain couples TRBV10-3 to TRBJ2-7; D possibly corresponds to TRBD2 (7 bases). The sample comprised PBMCs. The TCR sequence derives from a woman aged 40 to 50 in good health and CMV-seronegative. The CDR3: CAIRGGRNDYEQYF. CDR3 coding DNA: TGTGCCATCAGGGGGGGGCGGAATGACTACGAGCAGTACTTC.